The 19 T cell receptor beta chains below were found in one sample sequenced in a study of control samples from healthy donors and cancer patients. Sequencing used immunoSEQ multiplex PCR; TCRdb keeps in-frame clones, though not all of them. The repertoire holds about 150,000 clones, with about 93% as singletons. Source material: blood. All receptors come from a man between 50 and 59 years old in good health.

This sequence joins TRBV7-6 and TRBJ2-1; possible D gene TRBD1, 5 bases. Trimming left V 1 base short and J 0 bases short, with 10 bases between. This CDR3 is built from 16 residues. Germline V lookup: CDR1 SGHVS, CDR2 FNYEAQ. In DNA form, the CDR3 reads TGTGCCAGCAGCTTAGGCGGTAGGGGCTCCTACAATGAGCAGTTCTTC. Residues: CASSLGGRGSYNEQFF.

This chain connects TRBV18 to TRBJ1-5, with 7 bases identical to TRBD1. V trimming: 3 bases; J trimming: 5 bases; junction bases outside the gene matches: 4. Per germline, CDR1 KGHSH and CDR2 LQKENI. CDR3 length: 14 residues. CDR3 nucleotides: TGTGCCAGCTCACCCCGACAGGGCGATCAGCCCCAGCATTTT. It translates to CASSPRQGDQPQHF. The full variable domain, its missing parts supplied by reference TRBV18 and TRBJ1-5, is NAGVMQNPRHLVRRRGQEARLRCSPMKGHSHVYWYRQLPEEGLKFMVYLQKENIIDESGMPKERFSAEFPKEGPSILRIQQVVRGDSAAYFCASSPRQGDQPQHFGDGTRLSIL.

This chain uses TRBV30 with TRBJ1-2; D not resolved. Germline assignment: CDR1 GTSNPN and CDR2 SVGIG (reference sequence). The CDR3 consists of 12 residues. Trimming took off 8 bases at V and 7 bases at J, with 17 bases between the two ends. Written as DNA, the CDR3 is TGTGCCGGAACCCGGGAGGGCGGTGGCTACACCTTC. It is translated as CAGTREGGGYTF.

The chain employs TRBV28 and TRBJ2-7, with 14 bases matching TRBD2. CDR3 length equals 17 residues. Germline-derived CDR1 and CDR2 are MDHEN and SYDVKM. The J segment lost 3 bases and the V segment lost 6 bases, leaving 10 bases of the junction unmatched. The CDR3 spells CASSRRTSGRWVYEQYF. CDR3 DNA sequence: TGTGCCAGCAGCCGCCGGACTAGCGGGAGGTGGGTCTACGAGCAGTACTTC.

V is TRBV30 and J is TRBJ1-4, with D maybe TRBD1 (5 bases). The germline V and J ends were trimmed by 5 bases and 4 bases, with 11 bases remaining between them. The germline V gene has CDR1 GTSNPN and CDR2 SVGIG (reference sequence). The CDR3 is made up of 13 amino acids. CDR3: CAWGGDRNEKLFF. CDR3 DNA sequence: TGTGCCTGGGGTGGGGACCGTAATGAAAAACTGTTTTTT.

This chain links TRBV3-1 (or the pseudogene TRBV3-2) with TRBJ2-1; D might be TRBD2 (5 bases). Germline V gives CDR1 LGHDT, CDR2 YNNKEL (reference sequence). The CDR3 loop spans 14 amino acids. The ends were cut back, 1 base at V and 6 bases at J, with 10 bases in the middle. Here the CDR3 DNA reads TGTGCCAGCAGCCAAGGCGGGCTGATCAATGAGCAGTTCTTC. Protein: CASSQGGLINEQFF.

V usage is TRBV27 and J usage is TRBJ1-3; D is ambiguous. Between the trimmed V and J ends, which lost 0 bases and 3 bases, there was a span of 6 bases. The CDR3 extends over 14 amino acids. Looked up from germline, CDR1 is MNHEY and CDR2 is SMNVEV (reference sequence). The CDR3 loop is CASSLSGYGNTIYF. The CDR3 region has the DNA TGTGCCAGCAGTTTATCCGGGTATGGAAACACCATATATTTT.

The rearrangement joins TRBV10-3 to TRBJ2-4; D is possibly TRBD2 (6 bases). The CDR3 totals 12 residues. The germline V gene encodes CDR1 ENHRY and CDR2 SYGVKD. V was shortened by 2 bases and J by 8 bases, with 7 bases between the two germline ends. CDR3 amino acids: CAISEAGYIQYF. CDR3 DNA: TGTGCCATCAGTGAGGCGGGGTACATTCAGTACTTC.

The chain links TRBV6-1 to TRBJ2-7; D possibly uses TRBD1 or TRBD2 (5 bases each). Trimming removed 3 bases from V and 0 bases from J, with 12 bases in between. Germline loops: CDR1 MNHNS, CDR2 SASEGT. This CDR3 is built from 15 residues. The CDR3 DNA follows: TGTGCCAGCAGTGAGGGGGTGAATGGCTCCTACGAGCAGTACTTC. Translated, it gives CASSEGVNGSYEQYF.

DNA for the CDR3: TGCAGCGTTGCCAAGAGGGCTGAAGCTTTCTTT. It codes for CSVAKRAEAFF. The chain employs TRBV29-1 and TRBJ1-1; D not certain. This CDR3 has 11 amino acids. Germline V gene sequence: CDR1 SQVTM, CDR2 ANQGSEA. Trimming took 4 bases from V and 6 from J, leaving 9 bases between them.

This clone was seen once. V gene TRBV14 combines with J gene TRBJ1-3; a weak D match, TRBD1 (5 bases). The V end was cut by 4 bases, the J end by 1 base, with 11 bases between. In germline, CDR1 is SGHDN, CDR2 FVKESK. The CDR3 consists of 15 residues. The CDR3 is CASSLQRGSGNTIYF. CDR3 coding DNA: TGTGCCAGCAGCCTTCAGAGGGGATCTGGAAACACCATATATTTT.

For the CDR3, the DNA is TGCAGCGTTGTAAGTGGGACAGGGATATCTAGCGGGGGTACCTACGAGCAGTACTTC. It yields the protein CSVVSGTGISSGGTYEQYF. The rearrangement links TRBV29-1 to TRBJ2-7; TRBD2 might be the D (10 bases). Germline CDR1 reads SQVTM; CDR2 reads ANQGSEA. V lost 4 bases, J lost 2 bases, and 30 bases lay in between. This CDR3 is built from 19 residues.

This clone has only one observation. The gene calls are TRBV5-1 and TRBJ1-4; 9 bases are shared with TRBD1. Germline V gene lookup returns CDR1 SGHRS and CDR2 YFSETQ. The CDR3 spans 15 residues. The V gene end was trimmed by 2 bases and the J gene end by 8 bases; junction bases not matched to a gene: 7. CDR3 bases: TGCGCCAGCAGCTTCGGGGGACAGGGAAGAGAAAAACTGTTTTTT. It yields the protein CASSFGGQGREKLFF.

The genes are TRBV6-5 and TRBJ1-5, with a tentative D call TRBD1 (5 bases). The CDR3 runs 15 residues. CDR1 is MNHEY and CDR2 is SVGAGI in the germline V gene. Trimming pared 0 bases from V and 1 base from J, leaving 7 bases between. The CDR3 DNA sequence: TGTGCCAGCAGTTACTCCGGGGCGAGCAATCAGCCCCAGCATTTT. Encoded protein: CASSYSGASNQPQHF.

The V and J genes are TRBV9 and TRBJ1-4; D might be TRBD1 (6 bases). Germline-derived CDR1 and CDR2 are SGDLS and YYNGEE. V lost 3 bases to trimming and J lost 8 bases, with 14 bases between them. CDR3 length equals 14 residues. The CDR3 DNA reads TGTGCCAGCAGCGACGACAGGATCAGGGAAAAACTGTTTTTT. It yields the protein CASSDDRIREKLFF.

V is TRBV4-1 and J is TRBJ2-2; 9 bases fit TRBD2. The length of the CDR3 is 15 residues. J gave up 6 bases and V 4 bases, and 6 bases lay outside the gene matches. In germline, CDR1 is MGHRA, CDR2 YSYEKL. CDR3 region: CASSPGLASAGELFF. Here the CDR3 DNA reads TGCGCCAGCAGCCCTGGACTAGCGAGTGCCGGGGAGCTGTTTTTT.

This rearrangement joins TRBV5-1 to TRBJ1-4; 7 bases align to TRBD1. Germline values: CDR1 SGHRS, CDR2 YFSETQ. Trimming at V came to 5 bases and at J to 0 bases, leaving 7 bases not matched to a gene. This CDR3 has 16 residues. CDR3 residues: CASRGDGTATNEKLFF. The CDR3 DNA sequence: TGCGCCAGCAGGGGGGACGGGACAGCAACTAATGAAAAACTGTTTTTT.

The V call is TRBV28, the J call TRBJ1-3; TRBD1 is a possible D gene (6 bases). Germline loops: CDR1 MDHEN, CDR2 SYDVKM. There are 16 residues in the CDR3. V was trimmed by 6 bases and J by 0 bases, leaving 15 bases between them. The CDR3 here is CASSSGAELSGNTIYF. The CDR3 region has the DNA TGTGCCAGCAGCTCGGGGGCGGAACTCTCTGGAAACACCATATATTTT.

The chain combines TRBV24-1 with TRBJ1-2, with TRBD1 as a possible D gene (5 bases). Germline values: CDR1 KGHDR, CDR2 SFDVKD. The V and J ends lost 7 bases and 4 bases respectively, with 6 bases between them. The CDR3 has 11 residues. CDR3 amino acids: CATSQGYGYTF. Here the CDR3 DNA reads TGTGCCACCAGCCAGGGCTATGGCTACACCTTC.